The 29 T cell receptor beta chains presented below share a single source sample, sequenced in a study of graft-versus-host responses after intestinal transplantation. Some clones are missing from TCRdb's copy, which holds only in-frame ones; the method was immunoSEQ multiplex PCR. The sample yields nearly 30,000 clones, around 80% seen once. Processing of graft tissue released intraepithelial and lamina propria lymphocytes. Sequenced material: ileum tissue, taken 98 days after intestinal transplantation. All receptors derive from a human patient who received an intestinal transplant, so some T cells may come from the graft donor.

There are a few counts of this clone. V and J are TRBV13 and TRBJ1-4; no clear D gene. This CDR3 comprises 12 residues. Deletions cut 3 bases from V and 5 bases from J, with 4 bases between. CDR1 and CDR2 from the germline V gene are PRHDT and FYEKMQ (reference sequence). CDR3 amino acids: CASSFGNEKLFF. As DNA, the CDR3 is TGTGCCAGCAGCTTTGGAAATGAAAAACTGTTTTTT.

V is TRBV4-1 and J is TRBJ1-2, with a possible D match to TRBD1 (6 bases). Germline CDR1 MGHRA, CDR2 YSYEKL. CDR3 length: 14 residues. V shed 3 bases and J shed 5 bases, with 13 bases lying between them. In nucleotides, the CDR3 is TGCGCCAGCAGCCACTGGACAGTTTCGTATGGCTACACCTTC. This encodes CASSHWTVSYGYTF.

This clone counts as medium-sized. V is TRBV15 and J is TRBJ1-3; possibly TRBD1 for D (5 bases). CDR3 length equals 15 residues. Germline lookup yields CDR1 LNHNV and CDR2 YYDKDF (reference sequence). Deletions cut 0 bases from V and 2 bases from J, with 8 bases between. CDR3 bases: TGTGCCACCAGCAGAGACAGGGACCCTGGAAACACCATATATTTT. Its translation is CATSRDRDPGNTIYF.

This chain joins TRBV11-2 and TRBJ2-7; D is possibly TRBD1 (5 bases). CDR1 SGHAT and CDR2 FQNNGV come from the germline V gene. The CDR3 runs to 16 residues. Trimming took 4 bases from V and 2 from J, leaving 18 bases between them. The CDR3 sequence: CASSSFKGLMAYEQYF. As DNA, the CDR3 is TGTGCCAGCAGCTCCTTCAAGGGGTTGATGGCCTACGAGCAGTACTTC.

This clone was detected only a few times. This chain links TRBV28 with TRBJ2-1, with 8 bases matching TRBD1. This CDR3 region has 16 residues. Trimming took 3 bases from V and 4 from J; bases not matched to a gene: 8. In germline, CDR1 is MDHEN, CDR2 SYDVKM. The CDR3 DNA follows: TGTGCCAGCAGTTTTCCCACGACAGGGGTATACAATGAGCAGTTCTTC. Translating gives CASSFPTTGVYNEQFF.

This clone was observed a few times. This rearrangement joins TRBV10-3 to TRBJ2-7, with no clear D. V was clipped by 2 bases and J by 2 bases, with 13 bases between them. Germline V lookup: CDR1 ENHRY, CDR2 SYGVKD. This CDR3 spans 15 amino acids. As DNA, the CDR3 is TGTGCCATCAGTGAGAAGTCGGGCAGAACCTACGAGCAGTACTTC. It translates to CAISEKSGRTYEQYF.

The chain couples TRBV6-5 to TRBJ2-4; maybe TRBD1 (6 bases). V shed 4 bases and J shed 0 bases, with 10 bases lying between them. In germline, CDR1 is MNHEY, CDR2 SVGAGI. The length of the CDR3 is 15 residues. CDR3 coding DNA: TGTGCCAGCAGTTTAACAGGGCTAGCCAAAAACATTCAGTACTTC. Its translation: CASSLTGLAKNIQYF.

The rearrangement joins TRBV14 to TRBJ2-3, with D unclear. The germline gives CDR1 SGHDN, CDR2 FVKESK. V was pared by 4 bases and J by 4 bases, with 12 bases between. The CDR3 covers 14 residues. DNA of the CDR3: TGTGCCAGCAGCCGTGGGATTTTTTCAGATACGCAGTATTTT. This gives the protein CASSRGIFSDTQYF.

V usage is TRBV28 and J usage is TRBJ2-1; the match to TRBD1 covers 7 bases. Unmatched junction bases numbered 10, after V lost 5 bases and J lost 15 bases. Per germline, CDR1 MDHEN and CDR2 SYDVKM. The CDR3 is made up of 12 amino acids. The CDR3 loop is CASSMTGWLRFF. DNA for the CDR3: TGTGCCAGCAGTATGACAGGGTGGCTTAGGTTCTTC. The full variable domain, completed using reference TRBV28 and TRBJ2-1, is DVKVTQSSRYLVKRTGEKVFLECVQDMDHENMFWYRQDPGLGLRLIYFSYDVKMKEKGDIPEGYSVSREKKERFSLILESASTNQTSMYLCASSMTGWLRFFGPGTRLTVL.

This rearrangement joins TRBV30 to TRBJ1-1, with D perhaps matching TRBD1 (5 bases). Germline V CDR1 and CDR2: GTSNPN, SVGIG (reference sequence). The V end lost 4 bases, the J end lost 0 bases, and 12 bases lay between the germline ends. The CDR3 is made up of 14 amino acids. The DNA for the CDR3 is TGTGCCTGGAACTTAGGACATATGAACACTGAAGCTTTCTTT. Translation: CAWNLGHMNTEAFF. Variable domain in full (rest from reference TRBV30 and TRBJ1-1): SQTIHQWPATLVQPVGSPLSLECTVEGTSNPNLYWYRQAAGRGLQLLFYSVGIGQISSEVPQNLSASRPQDRQFILSSKKLLLSDSGFYLCAWNLGHMNTEAFFGQGTRLTVV.

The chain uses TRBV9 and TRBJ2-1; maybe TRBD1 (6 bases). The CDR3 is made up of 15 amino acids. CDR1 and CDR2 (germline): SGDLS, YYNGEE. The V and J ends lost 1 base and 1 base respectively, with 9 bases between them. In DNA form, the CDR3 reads TGTGCCAGCAGCGTACACAGGGAATCCTACAATGAGCAGTTCTTC. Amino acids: CASSVHRESYNEQFF.

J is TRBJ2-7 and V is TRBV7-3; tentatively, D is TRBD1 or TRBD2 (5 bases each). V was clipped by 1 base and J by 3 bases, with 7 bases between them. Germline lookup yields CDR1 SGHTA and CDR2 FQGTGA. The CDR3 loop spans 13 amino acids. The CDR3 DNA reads TGTGCCAGCAGCTTAAGTGGGGGCTACGAGCAGTACTTC. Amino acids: CASSLSGGYEQYF. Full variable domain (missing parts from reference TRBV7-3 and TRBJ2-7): GAGVSQTPSNKVTEKGKYVELRCDPISGHTALYWYRQSLGQGPEFLIYFQGTGAADDSGLPNDRFFAVRPEGSVSTLKIQRTERGDSAVYLCASSLSGGYEQYFGPGTRLTVT.

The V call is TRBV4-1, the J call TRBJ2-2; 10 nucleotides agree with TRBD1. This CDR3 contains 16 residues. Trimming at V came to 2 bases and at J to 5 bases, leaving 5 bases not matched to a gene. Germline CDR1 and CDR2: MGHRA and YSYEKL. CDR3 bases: TGCGCCAGCAGCCAACTCCCGGGACAGGGGACCGGGGAGCTGTTTTTT. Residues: CASSQLPGQGTGELFF.

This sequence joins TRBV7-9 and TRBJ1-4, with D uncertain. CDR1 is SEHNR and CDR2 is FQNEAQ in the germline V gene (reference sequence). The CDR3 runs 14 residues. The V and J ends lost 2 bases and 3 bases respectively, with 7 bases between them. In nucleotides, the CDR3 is TGTGCCAGCAGCTTATCACCCTCTAATGAAAAACTGTTTTTT. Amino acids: CASSLSPSNEKLFF. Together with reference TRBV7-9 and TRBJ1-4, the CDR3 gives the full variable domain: DTGVSQNPRHKITKRGQNVTFRCDPISEHNRLYWYRQTLGQGPEFLTYFQNEAQLEKSRLLSDRFSAERPKGSFSTLEIQRTEQGDSAMYLCASSLSPSNEKLFFGSGTQLSVL.

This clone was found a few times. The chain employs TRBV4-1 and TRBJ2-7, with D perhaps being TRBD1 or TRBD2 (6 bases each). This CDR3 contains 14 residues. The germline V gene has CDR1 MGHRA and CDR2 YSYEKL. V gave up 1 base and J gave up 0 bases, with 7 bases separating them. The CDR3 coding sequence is TGCGCCAGCAGCCAAGGGGGGGCCTCCTACGAGCAGTACTTC. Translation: CASSQGGASYEQYF.

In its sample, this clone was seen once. The CDR3 DNA follows: TGTGCCAGCAGCCAAGGGGGACTAGCGGGAATCAATGAGCAGTTCTTC. Protein sequence: CASSQGGLAGINEQFF. This rearrangement joins TRBV4-2 to TRBJ2-1, with 13 positions matching TRBD2. The CDR3 has 16 amino acids. Germline V CDR1 and CDR2: LGHNA, YNFKEQ. V lost 1 base and J lost 6; bases outside the gene matches: 3.

For the CDR3, the DNA is TGTGCCAGCAGCTTACGTTCCGGAAATAGCAATCAGCCCCAGCATTTT. This gives the protein CASSLRSGNSNQPQHF. The chain couples TRBV7-8 to TRBJ1-5, with unresolved D. V lost 2 bases and J 0 bases, leaving 11 bases between the germline ends. The length of the CDR3 is 16 residues. Per the germline V gene, CDR1 is SGHVS and CDR2 is FQNEAQ.

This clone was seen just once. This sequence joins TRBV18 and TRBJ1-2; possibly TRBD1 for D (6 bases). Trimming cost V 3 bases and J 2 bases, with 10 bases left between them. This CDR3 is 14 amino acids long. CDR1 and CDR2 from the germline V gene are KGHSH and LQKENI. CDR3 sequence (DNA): TGTGCCAGCTCACCCTATACAGGGAACTATGGCTACACCTTC. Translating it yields CASSPYTGNYGYTF.

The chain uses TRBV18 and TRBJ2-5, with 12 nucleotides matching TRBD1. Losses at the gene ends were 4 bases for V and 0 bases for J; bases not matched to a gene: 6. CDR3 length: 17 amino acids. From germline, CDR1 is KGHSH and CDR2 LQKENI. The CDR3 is CASSQGQGAPYQETQYF. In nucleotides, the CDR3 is TGTGCCAGCTCACAGGGACAGGGGGCCCCGTACCAAGAGACCCAGTACTTC.

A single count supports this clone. The CDR3 nucleotides are TGTGCCAGCAGCTTGTTTAGATCGCCTAAGAGCACCTTC. It specifies CASSLFRSPKSTF. The V and J genes are TRBV11-2 and TRBJ1-2; no firm D call. This CDR3 is built from 13 residues. The V gene lost 3 bases and the J gene lost 13 bases, with 18 bases spanning the gap. Germline V gives CDR1 SGHAT, CDR2 FQNNGV.

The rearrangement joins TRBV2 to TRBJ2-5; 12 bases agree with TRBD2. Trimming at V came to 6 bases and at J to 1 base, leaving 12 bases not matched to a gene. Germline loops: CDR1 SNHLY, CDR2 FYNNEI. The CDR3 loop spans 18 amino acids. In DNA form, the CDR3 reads TGTGCCAGCAGCCAGTGGCTAGCGGGGGGGGAACTCCAAGAGACCCAGTACTTC. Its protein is CASSQWLAGGELQETQYF. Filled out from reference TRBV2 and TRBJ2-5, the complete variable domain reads EPEVTQTPSHQVTQMGQEVILRCVPISNHLYFYWYRQILGQKVEFLVSFYNNEISEKSEIFDDQFSVERPDGSNFTLKIRSTKLEDSAMYFCASSQWLAGGELQETQYFGPGTRLLVL.

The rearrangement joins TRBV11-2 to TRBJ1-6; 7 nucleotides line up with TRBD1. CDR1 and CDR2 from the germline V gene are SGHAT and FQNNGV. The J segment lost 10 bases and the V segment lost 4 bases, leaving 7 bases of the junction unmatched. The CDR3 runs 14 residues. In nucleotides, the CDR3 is TGTGCCAGCAGCTCCCAGGGGGTCGGATCACCCCTCCACTTT. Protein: CASSSQGVGSPLHF.

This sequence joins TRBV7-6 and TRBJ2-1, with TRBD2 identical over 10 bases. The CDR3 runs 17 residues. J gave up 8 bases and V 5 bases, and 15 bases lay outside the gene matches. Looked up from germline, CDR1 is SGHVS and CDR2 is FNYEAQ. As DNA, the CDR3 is TGTGCCAGCAGCGTCCGACCTAGCGGGGGCCGTACGGATGAGCAGTTCTTC. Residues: CASSVRPSGGRTDEQFF.

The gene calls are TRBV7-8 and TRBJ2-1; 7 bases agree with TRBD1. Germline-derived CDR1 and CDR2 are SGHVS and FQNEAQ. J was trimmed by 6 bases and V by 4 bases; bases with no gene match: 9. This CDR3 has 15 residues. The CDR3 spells CASSSSGQFLNEQFF. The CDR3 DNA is TGTGCCAGCAGCTCCTCGGGACAGTTTCTCAATGAGCAGTTCTTC.

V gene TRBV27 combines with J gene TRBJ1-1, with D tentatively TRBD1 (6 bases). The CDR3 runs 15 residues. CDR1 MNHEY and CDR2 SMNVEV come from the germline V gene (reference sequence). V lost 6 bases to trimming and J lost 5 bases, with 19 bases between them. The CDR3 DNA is TGTGCCAGCAGACATACCTCAGGGGTGGGAACTGAAGCTTTCTTT. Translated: CASRHTSGVGTEAFF.

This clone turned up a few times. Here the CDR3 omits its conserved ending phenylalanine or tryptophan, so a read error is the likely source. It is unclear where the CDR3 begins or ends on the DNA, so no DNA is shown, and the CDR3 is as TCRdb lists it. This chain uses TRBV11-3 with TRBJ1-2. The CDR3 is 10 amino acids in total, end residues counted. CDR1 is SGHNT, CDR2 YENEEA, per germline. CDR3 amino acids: CASSLALPTV.

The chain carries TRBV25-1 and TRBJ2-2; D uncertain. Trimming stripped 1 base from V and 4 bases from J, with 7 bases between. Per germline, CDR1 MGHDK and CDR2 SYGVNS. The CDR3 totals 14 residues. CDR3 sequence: CASSEFARTGELFF. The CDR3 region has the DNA TGTGCCAGCAGTGAATTTGCCCGCACCGGGGAGCTGTTTTTT.

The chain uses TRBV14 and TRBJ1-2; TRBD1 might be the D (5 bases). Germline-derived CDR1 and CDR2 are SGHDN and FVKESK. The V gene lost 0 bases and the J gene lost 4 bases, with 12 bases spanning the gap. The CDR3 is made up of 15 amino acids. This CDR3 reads CASSQEGGYSYGYTF. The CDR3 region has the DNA TGTGCCAGCAGCCAAGAGGGGGGTTATAGCTATGGCTACACCTTC.

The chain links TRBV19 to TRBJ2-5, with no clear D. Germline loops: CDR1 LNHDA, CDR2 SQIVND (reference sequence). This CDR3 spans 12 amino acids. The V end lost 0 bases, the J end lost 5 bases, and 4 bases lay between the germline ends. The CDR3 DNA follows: TGTGCCAGTAGTATAGATCAGGAGACCCAGTACTTC. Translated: CASSIDQETQYF.